This T cell receptor beta chain was sequenced during a study of regulatory T cells in long-lasting Graves disease. The study's findings and limits: Sampling was limited to peripheral blood rather than thyroid tissue.

A remark on this clonotype: What it binds is unknown.

Building of the TCR beta libraries involved iRepertoire HTBI primers and Arm-PCR of CDR3 regions. TCRdb ran MiXCR on the multiplex PCR reads and lists one entry per CDR3 protein. The top ten hold about an eighth of the sample, which has roughly 500,000 distinct CDR3 sequences, less than 25% seen once. V gave up 5 bases and J gave up 6 bases; unmatched junction bases: 5. The CDR3 spans 15 residues. CDR1 and CDR2 from the germline V gene are MGHDK and SYGVNS. Regarding time point: persistent/refractory GD, antithyroid drugs over 5 years with positive TRAb. The TCR library used RNA extracted from PBMCs. The chain links TRBV25-1 to TRBJ1-6; 9 positions match TRBD1. This specimen consisted of peripheral blood mononuclear cells (PBMCs), obtained when the disease was refractory, from a patient treated with antithyroid drugs. The TCR originated in a female donor with Graves disease. The CDR3 is CASSSRTGANSPLHF. CDR3 DNA sequence: TGTGCCAGCAGTTCCCGGACAGGGGCTAATTCACCCCTCCACTTT.